Reported below is one TCR beta chain. Its antigen is still unknown. V gave up 1 base and J gave up 4 bases, with 7 bases separating them. Germline CDR1 and CDR2: DFQATT and SNEGSKA (reference sequence). There are 12 residues in the CDR3. TCRdb ran MiXCR on the 5' RACE reads and lists one entry per CDR3 protein. The sample contains approximately 170,000 distinct CDR3 sequences, over 10% of which appear only once. These data are taken from a study of T-cell memory formation after mild COVID-19. Background on the study: TCR clusters were largely donor specific.

General study results and limits: The study detected some responding clones in pre-infection memory, suggesting cross-reactive memory joined. Clones contracting over day 15 to 85 were CD4/CD8 balanced, with later expanders leaning CD4+.

This receptor was taken from a man between 18 and 35 years old who had mild COVID-19 (a few samples of this study predate the infection). Cell type and time point are not known. Sequenced material: PBMCs or a T cell subset sorted from them (not recorded which). The chain carries TRBV20-1 and TRBJ1-1; D ambiguous. CDR3 amino acids: CSARVVGTEAFF. The CDR3 DNA reads as TGCAGTGCTAGAGTGGTTGGCACTGAAGCTTTCTTT.